The rows below give T cell receptor beta chains drawn from one sample of a study of blood T cell repertoires in COVID-19. Repertoires were generated with immunoSEQ multiplex PCR, while TCRdb's copy carries only in-frame clones and drops some. Of 210,000 or so clones listed, less than 80% are singletons. The sequencing sample was made of peripheral blood. These receptors were taken from a man aged 45 to 65 who had recovered from COVID-19. Both conserved end residues are part of each CDR3. The order of the fields is J gene, D gene, V gene, clone size, CDR3 protein, CDR3 DNA. A D gene is named only where the DNA matches it firmly. Some rows have no size entry. The others give once, few or many, or a class for an expanded clone.

TRBJ2-2 TRBD1 TRBV7-9 . CASSHTGTVNTGELFF TGTGCCAGCAGTCATACCGGGACAGTCAACACCGGGGAGCTGTTTTTT
TRBJ2-7 TRBD1 TRBV6-5 . CASSPRGTGTYEQYF TGTGCCAGCAGTCCCAGAGGGACAGGGACCTACGAGCAGTACTTC
TRBJ1-2 . TRBV19 . CASHGQLEGGYTF TGTGCCAGTCACGGACAGCTTGAAGGGGGCTACACCTTC
TRBJ1-4 . TRBV6-2/TRBV6-3 . CASSYLLGENEKLFF TGTGCCAGCAGTTACTTATTGGGAGAAAATGAAAAACTGTTTTTT
TRBJ2-7 . TRBV28 . CASSLTGVSYEQYF TGTGCCAGCAGTTTGACAGGCGTCTCCTACGAGCAGTACTTC
TRBJ2-7 . TRBV28 . CASSSAGQTNYEQYF TGTGCCAGCAGTTCCGCGGGACAGACCAACTACGAGCAGTACTTC
TRBJ2-7 TRBD2 TRBV11-2 few CASSLASGGSYEQYF TGTGCCAGCAGCTTAGCTAGCGGAGGCTCCTACGAGCAGTACTTC
TRBJ1-6 . TRBV5-1 . CASTISGDGNSPLHF TGCGCCAGCACCATAAGCGGGGACGGGAATTCACCCCTCCACTTT
TRBJ1-2 . TRBV6-6 . CASRNDGQIYGYTF TGTGCCAGCAGAAACGATGGACAGATCTATGGCTACACCTTC
TRBJ2-5 TRBD1 TRBV24-1 . CATSDPGQGRETQYF TGTGCCACCAGTGATCCGGGACAGGGTAGAGAGACCCAGTACTTC
TRBJ2-3 . TRBV9 . CASSVAGKDTQYF TGTGCCAGCAGCGTCGCAGGGAAAGATACGCAGTATTTT
TRBJ1-2 . TRBV29-1 . CSVDAGNGYTF TGCAGCGTTGATGCGGGGAATGGCTACACCTTC
TRBJ1-6 . TRBV6-5 . CASTRSPESSPLHF TGTGCCAGCACCAGGTCCCCAGAGAGTTCACCCCTCCACTTT
TRBJ1-2 TRBD1 TRBV5-1 . CASRRDRDHGYTF TGCGCCAGCCGACGTGACAGGGATCATGGCTACACCTTC
TRBJ2-2 . TRBV29-1 . CSVKAETNTGELFF TGCAGCGTTAAAGCGGAGACGAACACCGGGGAGCTGTTTTTT
TRBJ2-2 . TRBV7-2 once CASSFGLMGPGELFF TGTGCCAGCAGCTTCGGCTTAATGGGGCCCGGGGAGCTGTTTTTT
TRBJ2-1 TRBD1 TRBV11-3 . CASSLGQGSNEQFF TGTGCCAGCAGCTTAGGACAGGGGAGCAATGAGCAGTTCTTC
TRBJ1-1 TRBD1 TRBV4-1 once CASSQGTGLSAFF TGCGCCAGCAGCCAAGGGACAGGCCTTTCCGCTTTCTTT
TRBJ2-7 . TRBV9 . CASSGGAFAYEQYF TGTGCCAGCAGCGGGGGCGCATTTGCCTACGAGCAGTACTTC
TRBJ2-3 TRBD2 TRBV11-2 . CASSSLTSGGATDTQYF TGTGCCAGCAGCTCATTGACTAGCGGGGGGGCCACAGATACGCAGTATTTT
TRBJ2-7 . TRBV11-1 . CASTRDNHYEQYF TGTGCCAGCACAAGGGACAACCACTACGAGCAGTACTTC
TRBJ2-3 . TRBV20-1 . CSASRGGTDTQYF TGCAGTGCTAGTAGGGGGGGAACAGATACGCAGTATTTT
TRBJ1-2 . TRBV7-9 once CASSLISGGGAYGYTF TGTGCCAGCAGCTTAATTAGTGGTGGGGGGGCCTATGGCTACACCTTC
TRBJ2-3 TRBD2 TRBV7-2 once CASSRTGTSGGTDTQYF TGTGCCAGCAGCCGTACCGGGACTAGCGGGGGCACAGATACGCAGTATTTT